This TCR beta chain was sequenced in a study of T cell responses to AZD1222 COVID-19 vaccine. V shed 4 bases, J shed 2 bases, and the junction held 3 bases outside the gene matches. The CDR3 sequence is 15 residues long. The germline gives CDR1 SGDLS, CDR2 YYNGEE. Overall study results and limits: Nearly half of unique spike-specific TCRs reportedly avoided B.1.351 and B.1.1.7 mutated regions. Donors, mostly white British, included more females; clonal diversity was possibly underestimated. The span of vaccine-associated CD4 TCRs extended across spike, with dominance at 160-218 and 743-854.

The method was immunoSEQ multiplex PCR; TCRdb's version includes in-frame clones alone and lacks a portion of them. The top ten clones hold 1.6% of a sample with about 110,000 clones, about 87% of them seen once. On this clone itself: Its antigen is not known.

This receptor was obtained from an adult in good health. Sequencing was performed on peripheral blood, taken on day 0 of AZD1222 vaccination. The chain is built from TRBV9 and TRBJ1-2; 12 bases match TRBD1. CDR3 DNA: TGTGCCAGCAGCTCGGGACAGGGGGCGAACTATGGCTACACCTTC. It codes for CASSSGQGANYGYTF.